These 17 T cell receptor beta chains share one sample of origin, sequenced in a study of OX40 agonist ivuxolimab in advanced cancers. The method was immunoSEQ multiplex PCR; TCRdb's version includes in-frame clones alone and lacks a portion of them. The data show over 80,000 clones, roughly 93% seen once. Material: CD4+ or CD8+ T cells sorted from blood, obtained in a trial of the OX40 agonist ivuxolimab. The receptors were gathered from an adult with an advanced solid tumor such as melanoma, head and neck, liver or kidney cancer.

The V and J genes are TRBV7-8 and TRBJ2-5; TRBD2 is a possible D gene (6 bases). The germline CDR1 and CDR2 sequences are SGHVS and FQNEAQ. The CDR3 totals 15 residues. V lost 5 bases and J lost 2, with 15 bases in between. The DNA for the CDR3 is TGTGCCAGCAGCCTACTAGGTGGGGGGCAAGAGACCCAGTACTTC. Protein product: CASSLLGGGQETQYF. Using reference TRBV7-8 and TRBJ2-5 for the parts outside the CDR3, the full variable domain is GAGVSQSPRYKVAKRGQDVALRCDPISGHVSLFWYQQALGQGPEFLTYFQNEAQLDKSGLPSDRFFAERPEGSVSTLKIQRTQQEDSAVYLCASSLLGGGQETQYFGPGTRLLVL.

This CDR3 reads CATSRGSGYFRYNEQFF. CDR3 DNA: TGTGCCACCAGCAGAGGCTCAGGGTACTTTCGCTACAATGAGCAGTTCTTC. V is TRBV15 and J is TRBJ2-1, with TRBD1 as a possible D gene (5 bases). Germline lookup yields CDR1 LNHNV and CDR2 YYDKDF (reference sequence). Trimming stripped 1 base from V and 3 bases from J, with 16 bases between. The length of the CDR3 is 17 residues.

The chain recombines TRBV5-1 with TRBJ2-6, with 11 bases identical to TRBD1. Trimming took 1 base from V and 0 from J; bases not matched to a gene: 12. The length of the CDR3 is 21 residues. Germline values: CDR1 SGHRS, CDR2 YFSETQ. The chain's CDR3 is CASSLLPTTGTGGSGANVLTF. The DNA of the CDR3 is TGCGCCAGCAGCTTGCTCCCGACTACCGGGACAGGGGGCTCTGGGGCCAACGTCCTGACTTTC.

The chain employs TRBV7-8 and TRBJ2-5, with 10 bases that match TRBD2. CDR3 size: 16 residues. The ends lost 4 bases at V and 4 bases at J; junction bases unmatched: 9. Germline loops: CDR1 SGHVS, CDR2 FQNEAQ. The CDR3 sequence: CASSSILAGVGETQYF. CDR3 sequence (DNA): TGTGCCAGCAGCTCAATTCTAGCGGGAGTGGGAGAGACCCAGTACTTC.

The CDR3 region is CASSPTAGLAEYNEQFF. DNA of the CDR3: TGTGCCAGCTCACCAACCGCCGGACTAGCGGAATACAATGAGCAGTTCTTC. The genes are TRBV18 and TRBJ2-1, with 10 nucleotides matching TRBD2. The CDR3 length is 17 residues. The V gene end was trimmed by 2 bases and the J gene end by 4 bases; junction bases not matched to a gene: 8. Germline assignment: CDR1 KGHSH and CDR2 LQKENI.

CDR3 region: CATSRDRGGYGYTF. The CDR3 DNA sequence: TGTGCCACCAGCAGAGATCGCGGGGGCTATGGCTACACCTTC. The genes are TRBV15 and TRBJ1-2, with D possibly matching TRBD1 (5 bases). Germline lookup yields CDR1 LNHNV and CDR2 YYDKDF (reference sequence). The CDR3 has 14 residues. V was pared by 0 bases and J by 4 bases, with 9 bases between.

The CDR3 DNA sequence: TGTGCCAGCAGTTTGGTGGGACAGGGGGTAGATACGCAGTATTTT. This translates into CASSLVGQGVDTQYF. The chain has TRBV28 and TRBJ2-3, with 11 bases matching TRBD1. The germline V gene encodes CDR1 MDHEN and CDR2 SYDVKM. CDR3 length equals 15 residues. After removal of 3 bases from V and 5 bases from J, the junction contained 4 bases not matched to a gene.

This chain uses TRBV28 with TRBJ2-7, with a weak D call TRBD2 (5 bases). CDR1 and CDR2 (germline): MDHEN, SYDVKM. This CDR3 spans 15 amino acids. V lost 4 bases and J lost 2, with 15 bases in between. The CDR3 region has the DNA TGTGCCAGCAGTTACGGACGGCGGGTAACCTACGAGCAGTACTTC. Protein: CASSYGRRVTYEQYF.

This chain connects TRBV2 to TRBJ2-3, with TRBD2 matching 10 bases. CDR1 is SNHLY and CDR2 is FYNNEI in the germline V gene. V lost 3 bases, J lost 11 bases, and 11 bases stayed unmatched. There are 15 residues in the CDR3. The CDR3 protein is CASSDTQGLAAEQYF. DNA of the CDR3: TGTGCCAGCAGTGATACTCAAGGACTAGCGGCCGAGCAGTATTTT.

The chain has TRBV28 and TRBJ2-7; 9 bases are shared with TRBD1. V gave up 6 bases and J gave up 2 bases; unmatched junction bases: 8. CDR1 and CDR2 (germline): MDHEN, SYDVKM. The length of the CDR3 is 15 residues. The CDR3 coding sequence is TGTGCCAGCAGCATCAGGAGGGACAGGGCCTACGAGCAGTACTTC. It codes for CASSIRRDRAYEQYF.

Remarks on this clone: The conserved closing phenylalanine or tryptophan is absent in this CDR3, likely reflecting a read error. The chain combines TRBV6-6 with TRBJ2-7; D is undetermined. Germline V gene lookup returns CDR1 MNHNY and CDR2 SVGAGI (reference sequence). The CDR3 consists of 14 residues. The V and J ends lost 2 bases and 0 bases respectively, with 8 bases between them. This chain's CDR3 is CASSYKGLSYEQYL. The CDR3, as DNA: TGTGCCAGCAGTTACAAAGGGCTCTCCTACGAGCAGTACCTC.

The chain is built from TRBV11-2 and TRBJ2-1, with unresolved D. The CDR3 contains 15 residues. The ends were cut back, 1 base at V and 6 bases at J, with 13 bases in the middle. Germline V gene sequence: CDR1 SGHAT, CDR2 FQNNGV. This CDR3 is CASSLGPERLNEQFF. For the CDR3, the DNA is TGTGCCAGCAGCTTAGGTCCGGAGAGACTCAATGAGCAGTTCTTC.

CDR3 loop: CASSEWDTQYF. The DNA for the CDR3 is TGTGCCAGCAGTGAGTGGGATACGCAGTATTTT. This rearrangement joins TRBV28 to TRBJ2-3; D remains ambiguous. CDR1 is MDHEN, CDR2 SYDVKM, per germline. The ends were cut back, 5 bases at V and 6 bases at J, with 6 bases in the middle. The CDR3 runs 11 residues.

The chain combines TRBV7-9 with TRBJ2-1; 12 bases agree with TRBD2. The germline V gene encodes CDR1 SEHNR and CDR2 FQNEAQ (reference sequence). The CDR3 spans 15 residues. V lost 2 bases, J lost 8 bases, and 4 bases stayed unmatched. In DNA form, the CDR3 reads TGTGCCAGCAGCTTAAAGGGACTAGCGGGTCATGAGCAGTTCTTC. It codes for CASSLKGLAGHEQFF.

The rearrangement uses TRBV5-6 and TRBJ2-7, with D possibly called TRBD1 or TRBD2 (5 bases each). V lost 3 bases, J lost 2 bases, and 6 bases lay in between. The germline gives CDR1 SGHDT, CDR2 YYEEEE. This CDR3 has 12 residues. The CDR3 loop is CASSWGTYEQYF. DNA for the CDR3: TGTGCCAGCAGCTGGGGGACCTACGAGCAGTACTTC.

This chain connects TRBV11-3 to TRBJ1-2; 7 positions agree with TRBD1. V dropped 6 bases and J dropped 3; count of bases not matched to a gene: 7. Germline CDR1 SGHNT, CDR2 YENEEA. This CDR3 spans 14 amino acids. The CDR3 nucleotides are TGTGCCAGCAGACCGGACAGGCGGCACTATGGCTACACCTTC. This translates into CASRPDRRHYGYTF.

The V call is TRBV30, the J call TRBJ1-4; D might be TRBD1 (5 bases). CDR1 and CDR2 (germline): GTSNPN, SVGIG (reference sequence). The CDR3 runs 13 residues. Trimming pared 2 bases from V and 8 bases from J, leaving 12 bases between. For the CDR3, the DNA is TGTGCCTGGAGTACTCCCAGGGAGGAAAAACTGTTTTTT. It encodes CAWSTPREEKLFF.